This TCR beta chain was profiled in a study of shared clonotypes between healthy human individuals. On this clone: As yet, its antigen is unknown.

Study-wide findings and caveats: Large sequencing depth failed to make sorted-subset sequencing complete, rarefaction showed.

At a deep level, the assay was run. Assay used: immunoSEQ multiplex PCR; TCRdb lists only in-frame clones, some missing. The profile covers 1,500,000 or so clones, with 96% appearing a single time and roughly 1.2% taken by the ten largest. The split of CD4+ cells yielded CD45RA+ naive and CD45RA-negative memory subsets. The sample consisted of naive CD4+ T cells sorted from blood. Stated subset: CD45RA+ positively selected. The clonotype comes from a man aged 25-40 years in good health.

CDR3 DNA sequence: TGCGCCAGCAGCTCGCCGGGACAGGGGAATGAAAAACTGTTTTTT. It is translated as CASSSPGQGNEKLFF. This chain links TRBV5-1 with TRBJ1-4; 10 bases fit TRBD1. Germline CDR1 is SGHRS and CDR2 is YFSETQ. J lost 5 bases, V lost 3 bases, and 4 bases had no gene match. There are 15 residues in the CDR3.